This is a list of T cell receptor beta chains from one sample in a study of blood T cell repertoires in COVID-19. Clones were sequenced by immunoSEQ multiplex PCR, and TCRdb holds only the in-frame ones, with some missing. Here the sample spans roughly 200,000 clones, around 80% being singletons. The specimen was peripheral blood. These receptors were collected from a woman aged 55-75 years with COVID-19, enrolled during active disease. The CDR3 runs from the conserved cysteine through the conserved F or W. A D gene is named only where the DNA matches it firmly. Expanded clones are given a class, and other clones once, few, many or no size at all.

TGTGCCAGCAGCTTAGACGGCAGACTAATTTCCACAGATACGCAGTATTTT	CASSLDGRLISTDTQYF	TRBJ2-3	.	.	TRBV11-2
TGTGCCAGCAGGGACAGGGGGAACCAAGGCTATGGCTACACCTTC	CASRDRGNQGYGYTF	TRBJ1-2	.	TRBD1	TRBV6-5
TGTGCCAGCAGCTTGGTTCAGGGGGCTATCTACAATGAGCAGTTCTTC	CASSLVQGAIYNEQFF	TRBJ2-1	.	TRBD1	TRBV5-6
TGTGCCAGCAGCCAACCTGATATAGACACCATATATTTT	CASSQPDIDTIYF	TRBJ1-3	.	.	TRBV4-2
TGTGCCAGCAGTTCCGGACAGGGGTACTACGAGCAGTACTTC	CASSSGQGYYEQYF	TRBJ2-7	.	TRBD1	TRBV6-5
TGTGCCATCAGTGAAAGGGTTGGGACAGGGGTATGGAATGAGCAGTTCTTC	CAISERVGTGVWNEQFF	TRBJ2-1	.	TRBD1	TRBV10-3
TGTGCCACCAGCAGAGCCCAAACACAGGGGGCATACCCCCACAATGAGCAGTTCTTC	CATSRAQTQGAYPHNEQFF	TRBJ2-1	once	TRBD1	TRBV15
TGTGCCAGCAGTTTCAACCGGGACAGGGGTATGAACACTGAAGCTTTCTTT	CASSFNRDRGMNTEAFF	TRBJ1-1	.	TRBD1	TRBV27
TGCGCCAGCAGCTTGCCTAGGACTAGCGGGGGTTTGACCCAGTACTTC	CASSLPRTSGGLTQYF	TRBJ2-5	.	TRBD2	TRBV5-1
TGTGCCAGCGGAAACAGGGGGCAAGGTCAGCCCCAGCATTTT	CASGNRGQGQPQHF	TRBJ1-5	.	TRBD1	TRBV6-5
TGTGCCATCAGTGGGACTAGCCTTACCGAGGCCGGGGAGCTGTTTTTT	CAISGTSLTEAGELFF	TRBJ2-2	.	TRBD2	TRBV10-3
TGTGCCACCAGCGGAGACAGGGCAGGTCAGCCCCAGCATTTT	CATSGDRAGQPQHF	TRBJ1-5	.	TRBD1	TRBV15
TGTGCCTGGAGTGTACACAACACCGGGGAGCTGTTTTTT	CAWSVHNTGELFF	TRBJ2-2	.	.	TRBV30
TGTGCCAGCAGCTTAGAACTAATCTATGGCTACACCTTC	CASSLELIYGYTF	TRBJ1-2	.	.	TRBV7-9
TGTGCCAGCAGGCGGGACAGAACCGGGGAGCTGTTTTTT	CASRRDRTGELFF	TRBJ2-2	.	.	TRBV5-4
TGTGCCAGCAGTTTACCGGTTGGGCAGGGCAACTATGGCTACACCTTC	CASSLPVGQGNYGYTF	TRBJ1-2	.	.	TRBV28
TGTGCCAGCAGTTTACGTACCGGGACAGACAATCAGCCCCAGCATTTT	CASSLRTGTDNQPQHF	TRBJ1-5	few	TRBD1	TRBV28
TGCGCCAGCAGCTTGGGTTTCAGGGGTGGCCCTAATGAAAAACTGTTTTTT	CASSLGFRGGPNEKLFF	TRBJ1-4	.	.	TRBV5-1
TGTGCCAGCAGCCGGGACAAATCGGGATCGGGTGGCTACACCTTC	CASSRDKSGSGGYTF	TRBJ1-2	.	.	TRBV28
TGTGCCAGCAGTGAACCGGGACAGGGACTACAGCCCCAGCATTTT	CASSEPGQGLQPQHF	TRBJ1-5	.	TRBD1	TRBV6-4
TGTGCCAGCAGTAACATCGGCGGAACGAACACCGGGGAGCTGTTTTTT	CASSNIGGTNTGELFF	TRBJ2-2	.	.	TRBV2
TGTGCCAGCAGTGAAGAAGGACAGAGGAACACTGAAGCTTTCTTT	CASSEEGQRNTEAFF	TRBJ1-1	.	.	TRBV6-1
TGTGCCAGCAGTTTATCGGCATCACAGGGTGCGAAGACCCAGTACTTC	CASSLSASQGAKTQYF	TRBJ2-5	.	.	TRBV27
TGTGCCAGCAGTCCGAGCCCAGATACGCAGTATTTT	CASSPSPDTQYF	TRBJ2-3	.	.	TRBV6-6
TGTGCCACCTCGGGACTAGCGGGACTCACAGATACGCAGTATTTT	CATSGLAGLTDTQYF	TRBJ2-3	.	TRBD2	TRBV6-5
TGTGCCAGCAGGGAAAGACAGGGCTCCTATGGCTACACCTTC	CASRERQGSYGYTF	TRBJ1-2	.	TRBD1	TRBV28
TGTGCCAGCAGCTCTAGCGGGCCCGGGGAGCAGTTCTTC	CASSSSGPGEQFF	TRBJ2-1	.	TRBD2	TRBV7-9
TGTGCCAGCAGCGTAGGTGGACAGGGGGGCTACGAGCAGTACTTC	CASSVGGQGGYEQYF	TRBJ2-7	few	TRBD1	TRBV9
TGTGCCAGCTCACCATACGACATATCTGGAAACACCATATATTTT	CASSPYDISGNTIYF	TRBJ1-3	.	.	TRBV18
TGTGCCAGCAGCTTGGCCGGGGTTAATTCACCCCTCCACTTT	CASSLAGVNSPLHF	TRBJ1-6	.	.	TRBV5-6
TGTGCCAGCAGCCGGGGGGCAGGGAGGTCCTATAATTCACCCCTCCACTTT	CASSRGAGRSYNSPLHF	TRBJ1-6	.	.	TRBV5-4
TGCGCCAGATACAGGGGGTCGGGGCCCCTCTATAGCTACACCTTC	CARYRGSGPLYSYTF	TRBJ1-2	.	TRBD1	TRBV10-1
TGTGCCAGCAGCCCTGCAGGGAACTCTGGCTACACCTTC	CASSPAGNSGYTF	TRBJ1-2	.	.	TRBV7-9
TGTGCCAGCAGTGAACGGGAATCCTACAATGAGCAGTTCTTC	CASSERESYNEQFF	TRBJ2-1	.	.	TRBV25-1
TGTGCCAGCAGCGAAACCGGGACTAGCGGGAGAATAAATGAGCAGTTCTTC	CASSETGTSGRINEQFF	TRBJ2-1	.	TRBD2	TRBV9
TGTGCCAGCAGCTTAACGGGGAGCTCCTACAATGAGCAGTTCTTC	CASSLTGSSYNEQFF	TRBJ2-1	.	.	TRBV7-3
TGTGCCAGCAGCATGGACAGGGGAAACACTGAAGCTTTCTTT	CASSMDRGNTEAFF	TRBJ1-1	.	TRBD1	TRBV7-3
TGTGCCAGCAGCTTCGCTGGCTCCAGTCCCGAGCAGTTCTTC	CASSFAGSSPEQFF	TRBJ2-1	.	.	TRBV7-2
TGTGCCAGCAGAAGGGAGGGAAATTCACCCCTCCACTTT	CASRREGNSPLHF	TRBJ1-6	.	.	TRBV2
TGTGCCAGCAGCCCACAACAAAATAGCGGGCAGCAGTTCTTC	CASSPQQNSGQQFF	TRBJ2-1	.	TRBD2	TRBV6-5
TGTGCCAGCAGTCACAGGGGGGCGAACACTGAAGCTTTCTTT	CASSHRGANTEAFF	TRBJ1-1	.	TRBD1	TRBV3-1/TRBV3-2
TGTGCCAGCAGGCCGGGGGGGGTAACCCAAGAGACCCAGTACTTC	CASRPGGVTQETQYF	TRBJ2-5	.	TRBD2	TRBV27